One TCR beta chain is described in this entry. The antigen is not known. Every PCR received spiked-in synthetic TCR analog templates. TCRdb's copy holds only in-frame clones and misses some; the assay was immunoSEQ multiplex PCR. The sample yields tens of thousands of clones, roughly 87% seen once. The sample belongs to a study of PD-L1 blockade in urothelial cancer. Study-level information: Individuals in the cohort had been given 0 to 3 earlier chemotherapy regimens. Overall study findings and caveats: A pretreatment blood TCR clonality that fell below the median predicted better progression-free and overall survival.

The CDR3 consists of 15 residues. The V and J ends lost 3 bases and 3 bases respectively, with 9 bases between them. Germline V gene data show CDR1 as LGHNA and CDR2 as YSLEER. The sample was PBMCs, taken around atezolizumab (anti-PD-L1) treatment. The TCR comes from a man aged 60-69 years with urothelial cancer. The chain carries TRBV4-3 and TRBJ2-6, with unresolved D. The CDR3 DNA reads as TGCGCCAGCAGCCAGATGTCGAGTGGGGCCAACGTCCTGACTTTC. The encoded protein is CASSQMSSGANVLTF.